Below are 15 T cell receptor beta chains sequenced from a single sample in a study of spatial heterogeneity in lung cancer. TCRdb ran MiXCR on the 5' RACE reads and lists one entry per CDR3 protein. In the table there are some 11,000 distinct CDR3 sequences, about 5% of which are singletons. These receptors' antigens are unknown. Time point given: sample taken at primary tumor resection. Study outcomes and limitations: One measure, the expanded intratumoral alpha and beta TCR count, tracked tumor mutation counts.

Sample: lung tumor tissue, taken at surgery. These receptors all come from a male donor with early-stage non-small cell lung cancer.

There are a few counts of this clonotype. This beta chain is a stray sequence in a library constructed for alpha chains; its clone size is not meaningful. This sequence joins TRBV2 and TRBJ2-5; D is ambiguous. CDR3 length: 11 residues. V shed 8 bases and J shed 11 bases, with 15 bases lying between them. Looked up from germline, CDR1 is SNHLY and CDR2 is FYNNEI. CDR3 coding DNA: TGTGCCAGCTGTTACGACGAGCTTCAGTACTTC. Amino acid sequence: CASCYDELQYF.

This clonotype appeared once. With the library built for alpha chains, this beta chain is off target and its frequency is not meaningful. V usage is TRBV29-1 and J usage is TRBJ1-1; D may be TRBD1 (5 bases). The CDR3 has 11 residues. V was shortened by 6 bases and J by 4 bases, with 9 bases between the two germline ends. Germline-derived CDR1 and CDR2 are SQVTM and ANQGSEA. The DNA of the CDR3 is TGCAGCGTCCATGGGGCCACTGAAGCTTTCTTT. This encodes CSVHGATEAFF.

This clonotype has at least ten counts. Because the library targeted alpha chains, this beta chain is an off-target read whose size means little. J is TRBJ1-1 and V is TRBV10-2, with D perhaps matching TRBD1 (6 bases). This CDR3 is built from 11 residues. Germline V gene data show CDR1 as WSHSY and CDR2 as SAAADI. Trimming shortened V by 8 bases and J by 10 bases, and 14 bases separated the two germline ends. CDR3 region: CASVTGRRAFF. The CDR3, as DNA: TGCGCCAGCGTCACAGGGCGGAGAGCTTTCTTT.

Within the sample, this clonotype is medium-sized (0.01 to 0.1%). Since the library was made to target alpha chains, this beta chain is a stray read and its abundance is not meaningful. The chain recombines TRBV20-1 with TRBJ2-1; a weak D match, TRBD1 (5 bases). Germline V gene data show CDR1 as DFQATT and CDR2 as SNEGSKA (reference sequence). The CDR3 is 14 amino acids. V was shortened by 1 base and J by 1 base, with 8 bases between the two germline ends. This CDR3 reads CSARGGRSYNEQFF. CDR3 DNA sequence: TGCAGTGCTAGAGGGGGCAGGTCCTACAATGAGCAGTTCTTC.

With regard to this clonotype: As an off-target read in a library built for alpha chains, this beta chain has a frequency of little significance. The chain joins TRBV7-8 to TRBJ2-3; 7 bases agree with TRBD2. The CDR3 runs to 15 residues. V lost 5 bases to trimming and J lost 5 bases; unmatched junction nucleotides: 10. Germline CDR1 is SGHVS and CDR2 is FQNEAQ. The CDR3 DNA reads TGTGCCAGCAGCAAAAGCGGGGCCGCATTAGATACGCAGTATTTT. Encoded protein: CASSKSGAALDTQYF.

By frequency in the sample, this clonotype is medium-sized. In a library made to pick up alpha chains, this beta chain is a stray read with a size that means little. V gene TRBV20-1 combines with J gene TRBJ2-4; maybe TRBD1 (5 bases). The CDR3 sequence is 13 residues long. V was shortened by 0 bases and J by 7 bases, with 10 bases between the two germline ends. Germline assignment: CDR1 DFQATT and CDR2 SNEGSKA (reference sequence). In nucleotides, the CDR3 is TGCAGTGCTAGAGACCAGGGCCTTAACATTCAGTACTTC. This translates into CSARDQGLNIQYF.

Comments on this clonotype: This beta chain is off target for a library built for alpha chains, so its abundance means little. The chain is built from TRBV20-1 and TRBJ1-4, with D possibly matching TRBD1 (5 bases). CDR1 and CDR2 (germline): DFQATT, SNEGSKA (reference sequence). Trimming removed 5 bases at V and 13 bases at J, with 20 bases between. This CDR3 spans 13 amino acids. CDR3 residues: CSAGDNEGRVLFF. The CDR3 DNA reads TGCAGTGCTGGCGACAATGAGGGGAGGGTACTGTTTTTT.

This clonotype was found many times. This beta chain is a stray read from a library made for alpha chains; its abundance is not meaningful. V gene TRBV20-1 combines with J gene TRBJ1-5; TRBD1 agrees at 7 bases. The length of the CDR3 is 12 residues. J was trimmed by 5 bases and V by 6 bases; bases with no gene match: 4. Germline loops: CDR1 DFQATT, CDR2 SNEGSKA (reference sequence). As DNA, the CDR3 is TGCAGTGCCCAGGGGGGGGATCAGCCCCAGCATTTT. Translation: CSAQGGDQPQHF.

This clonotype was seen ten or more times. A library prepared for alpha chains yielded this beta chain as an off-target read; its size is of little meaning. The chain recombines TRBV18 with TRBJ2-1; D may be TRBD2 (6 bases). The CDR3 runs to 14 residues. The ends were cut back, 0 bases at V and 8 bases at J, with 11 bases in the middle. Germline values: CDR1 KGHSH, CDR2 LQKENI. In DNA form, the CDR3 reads TGTGCCAGCTCACCACCGGGAGGCTTCGATGAGCAGTTCTTC. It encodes CASSPPGGFDEQFF. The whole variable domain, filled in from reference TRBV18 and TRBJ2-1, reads NAGVMQNPRHLVRRRGQEARLRCSPMKGHSHVYWYRQLPEEGLKFMVYLQKENIIDESGMPKERFSAEFPKEGPSILRIQQVVRGDSAAYFCASSPPGGFDEQFFGPGTRLTVL.

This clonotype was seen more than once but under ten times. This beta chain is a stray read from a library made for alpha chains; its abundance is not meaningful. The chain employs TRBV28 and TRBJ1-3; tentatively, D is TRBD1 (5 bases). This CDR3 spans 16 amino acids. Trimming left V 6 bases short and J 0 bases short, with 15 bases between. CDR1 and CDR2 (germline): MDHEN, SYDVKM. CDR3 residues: CASRVRLGVSGNTIYF. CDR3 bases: TGTGCCAGCAGGGTCCGACTAGGGGTCTCTGGAAACACCATATATTTT.

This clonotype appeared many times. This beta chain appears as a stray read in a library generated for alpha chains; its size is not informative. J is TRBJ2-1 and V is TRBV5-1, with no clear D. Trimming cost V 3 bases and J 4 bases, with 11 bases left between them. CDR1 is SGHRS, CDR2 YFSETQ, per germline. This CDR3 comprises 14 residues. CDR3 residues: CASSSLNEYNEQFF. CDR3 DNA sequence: TGCGCCAGCAGCTCGTTAAACGAGTACAATGAGCAGTTCTTC.

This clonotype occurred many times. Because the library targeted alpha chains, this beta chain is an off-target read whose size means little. For the CDR3, the DNA is TGTGCCAGCAGTTTCAACACGAATGTTGGTGAAGCTTTCTTT. Amino acid sequence: CASSFNTNVGEAFF. This chain joins TRBV27 and TRBJ1-1; D remains ambiguous. Trimming pared 3 bases from V and 7 bases from J, leaving 15 bases between. This CDR3 spans 14 amino acids. Germline V lookup: CDR1 MNHEY, CDR2 SMNVEV (reference sequence).

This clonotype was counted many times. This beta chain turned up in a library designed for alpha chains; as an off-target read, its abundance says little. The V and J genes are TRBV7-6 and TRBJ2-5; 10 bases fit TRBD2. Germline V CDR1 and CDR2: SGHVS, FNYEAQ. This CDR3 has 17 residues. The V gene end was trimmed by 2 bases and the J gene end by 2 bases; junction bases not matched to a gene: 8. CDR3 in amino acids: CASSLRIPSGRQETQYF. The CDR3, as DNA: TGTGCCAGCAGCTTAAGGATCCCTAGCGGGAGACAAGAGACCCAGTACTTC.

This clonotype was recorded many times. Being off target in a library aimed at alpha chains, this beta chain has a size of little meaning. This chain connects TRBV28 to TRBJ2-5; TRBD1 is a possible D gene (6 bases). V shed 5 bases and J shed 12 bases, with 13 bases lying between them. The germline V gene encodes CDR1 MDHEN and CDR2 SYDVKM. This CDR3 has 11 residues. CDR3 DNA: TGTGCCAGCAGTGGGACACGGGTCGAGTACTTC. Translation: CASSGTRVEYF.

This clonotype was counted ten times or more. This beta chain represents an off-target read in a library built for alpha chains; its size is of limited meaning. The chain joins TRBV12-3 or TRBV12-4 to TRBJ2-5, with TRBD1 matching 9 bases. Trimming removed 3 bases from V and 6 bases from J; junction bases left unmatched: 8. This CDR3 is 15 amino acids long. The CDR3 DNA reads TGTGCCAGCAGTTTTAACAGGGGGCGCGCAAAGACCCAGTACTTC. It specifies CASSFNRGRAKTQYF.